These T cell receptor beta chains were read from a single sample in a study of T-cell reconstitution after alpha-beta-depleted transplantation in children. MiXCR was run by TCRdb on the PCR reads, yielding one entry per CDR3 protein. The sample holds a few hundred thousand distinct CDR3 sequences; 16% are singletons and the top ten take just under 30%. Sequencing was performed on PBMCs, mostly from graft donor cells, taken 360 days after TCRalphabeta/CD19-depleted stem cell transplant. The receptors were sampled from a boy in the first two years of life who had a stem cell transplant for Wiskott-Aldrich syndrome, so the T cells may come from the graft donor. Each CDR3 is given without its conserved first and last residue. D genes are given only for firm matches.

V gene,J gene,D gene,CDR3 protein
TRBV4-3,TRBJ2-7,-,ASSPVPATSDSYEQY
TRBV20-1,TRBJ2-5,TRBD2,SARGLAASIAQY
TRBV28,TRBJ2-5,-,ASSLLEGGRETQY
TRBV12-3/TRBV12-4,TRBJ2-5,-,ASSLRLGQETQY
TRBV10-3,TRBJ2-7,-,AILRGEQY
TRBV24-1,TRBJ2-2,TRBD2,ATTSGPLRGANTGELF
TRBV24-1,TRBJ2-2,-,ATSDERFLGELF
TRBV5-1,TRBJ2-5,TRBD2,ASSPNGLAGGSSETQY
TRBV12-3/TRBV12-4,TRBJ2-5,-,ASSLLGGRETQY
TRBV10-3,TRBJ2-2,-,AISESGDKPRTGELF
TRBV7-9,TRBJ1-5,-,ASSRSGDQPQH
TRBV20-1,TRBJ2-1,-,SVEEFLVDRYNEQF
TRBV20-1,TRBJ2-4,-,SARRDIQY
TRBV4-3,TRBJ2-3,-,ASSQGGFTDTQY
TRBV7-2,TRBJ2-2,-,ASSLKYTGELF
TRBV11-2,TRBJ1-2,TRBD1,ASSASNRGNYGYT
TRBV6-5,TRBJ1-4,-,ASSYPTATNEKLF
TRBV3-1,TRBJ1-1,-,ASSQDRPGRMDTEAF
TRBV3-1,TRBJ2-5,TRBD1,ASRRQGRYQETQY
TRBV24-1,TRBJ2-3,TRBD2,ATSSGGSTDTQY
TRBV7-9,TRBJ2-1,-,ASSLYGRGNEQF
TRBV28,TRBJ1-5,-,ASRPGQFHQPQH
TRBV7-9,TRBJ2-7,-,ASSNVTYEQY
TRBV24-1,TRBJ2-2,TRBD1,ATSDPDRELTGELF
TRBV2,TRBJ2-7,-,ASSETGTPYEQY
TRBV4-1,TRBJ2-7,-,ASSQDESRGPDGQY
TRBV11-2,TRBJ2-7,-,ASSLVRRPYEQY
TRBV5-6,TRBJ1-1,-,ASSLVQEDTEAF
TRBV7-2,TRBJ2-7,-,ASSRTLGPYEQY
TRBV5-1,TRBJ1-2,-,ASSLVFTGNYGYT
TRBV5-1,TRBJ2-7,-,ASSLRPLQGNEQY
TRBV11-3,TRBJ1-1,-,ASSLEGEMNTEAF
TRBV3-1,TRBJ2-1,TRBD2,ASSQDLAGGPKGNEQF
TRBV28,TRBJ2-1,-,ASSLRGLSYNEQF
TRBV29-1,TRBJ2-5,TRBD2,SVLRLAVHQRGQETQY
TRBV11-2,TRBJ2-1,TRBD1,ASSFLTGDVAYNEQF
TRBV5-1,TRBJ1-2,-,ASSELQGTPYGYT
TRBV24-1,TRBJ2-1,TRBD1,ATSDQGQGYNEQF
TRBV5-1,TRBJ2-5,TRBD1,ASSLVGTGEETQY
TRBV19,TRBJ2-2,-,ASRLLGATGELF
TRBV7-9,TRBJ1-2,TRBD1,ASSLTGGFGDYGYT
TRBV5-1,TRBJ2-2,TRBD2,TSSLKVRAGGPGTGELF
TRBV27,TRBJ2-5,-,ASSSRWGIPSKETQY
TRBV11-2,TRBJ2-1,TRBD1,ASRSGTGGLFSSYNEQF
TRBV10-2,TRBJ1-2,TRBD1,ASSEGDRETNGYT
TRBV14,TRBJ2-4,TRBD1,ASSPTGKGTIQY
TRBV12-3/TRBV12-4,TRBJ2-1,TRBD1,ASSLVQGPQGQF
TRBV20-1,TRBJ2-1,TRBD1,SAFRTGNNEQF
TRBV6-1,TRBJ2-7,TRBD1,ASSEGQGATYEQY
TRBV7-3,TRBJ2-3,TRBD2,ASSLTSGRGGGTQY